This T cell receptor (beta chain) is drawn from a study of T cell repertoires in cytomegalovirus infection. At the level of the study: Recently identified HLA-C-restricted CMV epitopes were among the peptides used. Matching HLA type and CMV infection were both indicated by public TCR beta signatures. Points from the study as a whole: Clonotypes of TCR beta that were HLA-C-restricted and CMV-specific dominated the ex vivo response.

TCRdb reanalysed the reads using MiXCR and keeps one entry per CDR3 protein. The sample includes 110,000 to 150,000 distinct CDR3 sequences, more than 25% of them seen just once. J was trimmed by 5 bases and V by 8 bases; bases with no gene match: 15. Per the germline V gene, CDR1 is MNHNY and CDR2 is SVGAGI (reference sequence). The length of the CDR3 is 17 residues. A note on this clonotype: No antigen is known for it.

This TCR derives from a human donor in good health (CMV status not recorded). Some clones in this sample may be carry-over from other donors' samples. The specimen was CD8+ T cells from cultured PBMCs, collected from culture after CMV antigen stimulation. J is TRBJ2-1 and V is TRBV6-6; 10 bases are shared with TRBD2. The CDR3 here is CASVWLAGATVDNEQFF. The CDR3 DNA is TGTGCCAGCGTTTGGCTAGCGGGGGCCACCGTAGACAATGAGCAGTTCTTC.